These T cell receptor beta chains were read from a single sample in a study of cytomegalovirus exposure and HLA in healthy donors. Libraries were prepared by immunoSEQ multiplex PCR; TCRdb keeps only in-frame clonotypes and omits some of them. Found here are 150,000 to 200,000 clones, about three quarters of them singletons; the top ten hold 1.1%. Sequenced material: PBMCs. Receptors were obtained from a woman aged 35 to 49 in good health and CMV-seronegative. Each CDR3 is given without its conserved first and last residue. Fields, in order: V gene, CDR3 protein.

>TRBV4-1
ASSQERGLAGGNEQF
>TRBV30
AWGTSGRATDTQY
>TRBV10-3
AISEPSASGRANEQF
>TRBV5-1
ASSRGDGGSYEQY
>TRBV7-9
ASSLTGGPTDTQY
>TRBV11-1
ASSQPTGEQF
>TRBV5-1
ASSSGTQQETQY
>TRBV7-3
ASSLKESSYNEQF
>TRBV2
ASRAYLADFYNEQF
>TRBV7-6
ASRNVGTEAF
>TRBV4-1
ASSLKGDGLSSQF
>TRBV20-1
SAQDYGYT
>TRBV5-8
ASSPIRTALTDTQY
>TRBV5-4
ASSPEAASTDTQY
>TRBV19
ASSRDRSGGEAF
>TRBV19
ASSLNRDRALYGYT
>TRBV5-1
ASSLSTGPTEAF
>TRBV6-6
ASSRQGEIDTQY
>TRBV6-6
ASSPDRDRNIQY
>TRBV11-3
ASSGGSGAGEKLF
>TRBV4-3
ASSSSPAGGVEDTQY
>TRBV28
ASSGTFYTGELF
>TRBV7-6
ASRDRANTIY
>TRBV11-2
ASRSLAAHNEQF
>TRBV5-5
ASSPRTGNYLAKNIQY
>TRBV29-1
SVSDSGGPGELF
>TRBV30
AWSVPSGRAYNEQF
>TRBV19
ASGRGMNTEAF
>TRBV6-1
ASSERGGGYT
>TRBV5-4
ASSAQGLAGVWGQY
>TRBV10-3
AISEWAGVQGRDNEQF
>TRBV7-2
ASSSGLSRPNQPQH
>TRBV5-4
ASSPRGTENIQY
>TRBV2
ASNEGRGSYNEQF
>TRBV4-3
ASSQAFEIRYDYEQY
>TRBV5-6
ASSYTSSYNEQF
>TRBV19
ASSNTVNTEAF
>TRBV2
ASSFIGGGTIY
>TRBV6-1
ASSDPSGEQF
>TRBV5-4
ASTFRTGGPDTQY
>TRBV29-1
SVLPTGNEQF
>TRBV6-1
ASSARTSGVGASTDTQY
>TRBV5-6
ASSRTALTGELF
>TRBV7-6
ASSQTGSYGGETQY
>TRBV9
ASSVVQGAGGELF
>TRBV5-6
ASSWGTGGNQPQH
>TRBV28
ASSLTGRPNYGYT
>TRBV5-1
ASSFGEVGEKLF
>TRBV14
ASSLTRTGNGYT
>TRBV7-9
ASSLPIQGHEQF